This is a list of T cell receptor beta chains from one sample in a study of blood T cells in healthy people across ages. Each CDR3 protein is one row after TCRdb ran MiXCR on the 5' RACE reads. The data show approximately 830,000 distinct CDR3 sequences, with 62% seen just once and 25% to 35% held by the top ten. Sequencing was performed on blood. The receptors stem from a man younger than 40 in good health. CDR3s include the opening cysteine and the closing phenylalanine or tryptophan. The D gene is left open where the match is weak. Clone size is given for some rows only: seen once, a few or many times, or a class if the clone is expanded.

J gene	clone size	D gene	V gene	CDR3 protein	CDR3 DNA
TRBJ1-2	-	TRBD1	TRBV7-2	CASSLVGNRGRLGYGYTF	TGTGCCAGCAGCTTAGTGGGGAACAGGGGGCGATTGGGCTATGGCTACACCTTC
TRBJ2-5	few	TRBD1	TRBV7-9	CASSFQGARETQYF	TGTGCCAGCAGCTTCCAGGGGGCGAGAGAGACCCAGTACTTC
TRBJ1-6	few	-	TRBV2	CASMLQGYNSPLHF	TGTGCCAGCATGCTGCAGGGGTATAATTCACCCCTCCACTTT
TRBJ1-2	few	-	TRBV12-3/TRBV12-4	CASTRTVGGGYTF	TGTGCCAGCACCAGGACAGTAGGCGGGGGCTACACCTTC
TRBJ1-2	-	-	TRBV9	CASSVEGWNGYTF	TGTGCCAGCAGCGTCGAGGGATGGAATGGCTACACCTTC
TRBJ1-2	few	TRBD1	TRBV5-7	CASSSDRGPNYGYTF	TGTGCCAGCAGCTCAGACAGGGGGCCTAACTATGGCTACACCTTC
TRBJ1-2	-	-	TRBV6-5	CASSYNGGENYGYTF	TGTGCCAGCAGTTACAACGGTGGCGAGAACTATGGCTACACCTTC
TRBJ2-1	-	-	TRBV29-1	CSVEDRTASSYNEQFF	TGCAGCGTTGAAGATCGGACAGCCAGCTCCTACAATGAGCAGTTCTTC
TRBJ2-7	-	-	TRBV15	CATSRERREQYF	TGTGCCACCAGCAGAGAACGCAGGGAGCAGTACTTC
TRBJ2-3	few	-	TRBV7-9	CASSLVGQQYF	TGTGCCAGCAGCTTAGTGGGACAGCAGTATTTT
TRBJ1-4	-	-	TRBV7-9	CASSLSPPKLFF	TGTGCCAGCAGCTTAAGCCCGCCAAAACTGTTTTTT
TRBJ2-4	-	-	TRBV16	CASGQKDSKNIQYF	TGTGCCAGCGGTCAAAAAGACAGTAAAAACATTCAGTACTTC
TRBJ2-1	-	TRBD2	TRBV29-1	CSVAGTSGSNEQFF	TGCAGCGTCGCGGGGACTAGCGGGAGCAATGAGCAGTTCTTC
TRBJ1-2	-	TRBD1	TRBV25-1	CASRPGQGARGYTF	TGTGCCAGCAGGCCGGGGCAGGGGGCGCGCGGCTACACCTTC
TRBJ1-2	-	TRBD1	TRBV7-2	CASSSRQGAGGYTF	TGTGCCAGCAGCTCCCGACAGGGGGCAGGCGGCTACACCTTC
TRBJ2-7	-	-	TRBV20-1	CSARGTVAYEQYF	TGCAGTGCTAGAGGGACGGTCGCCTACGAGCAGTACTTC
TRBJ2-7	-	TRBD1	TRBV20-1	CSALPPGQGSYEQYF	TGCAGTGCTCTACCCCCGGGACAGGGCTCCTACGAGCAGTACTTC
TRBJ2-7	-	-	TRBV20-1	CSAIPNVDSYEQYF	TGCAGTGCTATCCCAAACGTGGATTCCTACGAGCAGTACTTC
TRBJ1-6	-	-	TRBV3-1	CASSQEGSPLHF	TGTGCCAGCAGCCAAGAGGGATCACCCCTCCACTTT
TRBJ2-1	-	-	TRBV14	CASSQVYRQPGTKQFF	TGTGCCAGCAGCCAAGTATACCGACAACCCGGGACCAAGCAGTTCTTC
TRBJ2-4	-	-	TRBV20-1	CSAAGSGDKNIQYF	TGCAGTGCTGCCGGATCGGGGGACAAAAACATTCAGTACTTC
TRBJ2-3	-	TRBD1	TRBV4-3	CASSLRDRGQDTQYF	TGCGCCAGCAGCCTCCGGGACAGGGGGCAAGATACGCAGTATTTT
TRBJ2-1	few	-	TRBV24-1	CATSDLRVAIDEQFF	TGTGCCACCAGTGATTTGAGGGTAGCCATCGATGAGCAGTTCTTC
TRBJ2-7	-	TRBD1	TRBV7-2	CASSLDRGGDNEQYF	TGTGCCAGCAGCTTGGACAGGGGGGGGGACAATGAGCAGTACTTC
TRBJ2-7	few	-	TRBV29-1	CSVDDPVTYEQYF	TGCAGCGTTGATGATCCCGTGACCTACGAGCAGTACTTC
TRBJ2-7	few	-	TRBV27	CASSARLRHEQYF	TGTGCCAGCAGTGCCCGGTTGCGCCACGAGCAGTACTTC
TRBJ2-1	-	-	TRBV15	CATSREPPGTHNEQFF	TGTGCCACCAGCAGAGAACCTCCAGGGACACACAATGAGCAGTTCTTC
TRBJ1-5	-	TRBD1	TRBV2	CASWDRGSNQPQHF	TGTGCCAGTTGGGACAGGGGGTCCAATCAGCCCCAGCATTTT
TRBJ1-5	-	-	TRBV2	CASSDRRGDQPQHF	TGTGCCAGCAGCGATAGGAGGGGGGATCAGCCCCAGCATTTT
TRBJ1-2	few	TRBD1	TRBV10-3	CAISESTLRQGSGYTF	TGTGCCATCAGTGAGTCGACTCTTAGACAGGGGAGTGGCTACACCTTC
TRBJ2-1	few	-	TRBV20-1	CSARAPVGGSNNEQFF	TGCAGTGCTAGAGCCCCGGTGGGAGGCTCGAACAATGAGCAGTTCTTC
TRBJ2-3	-	TRBD2	TRBV27	CASRITSGGVTDTQYF	TGTGCCAGCAGGATAACTAGTGGGGGGGTCACAGATACGCAGTATTTT
TRBJ2-7	few	-	TRBV20-1	CSARVPEGVEQYF	TGCAGTGCTAGAGTACCCGAGGGGGTCGAGCAGTACTTC
TRBJ1-1	once	TRBD1	TRBV20-1	CSAQTGKNTEAFF	TGCAGTGCTCAGACAGGGAAGAACACTGAAGCTTTCTTT
TRBJ2-4	-	-	TRBV5-6	CASSPSRRNWDIQYF	TGTGCCAGCAGCCCGAGTAGGAGGAATTGGGACATTCAGTACTTC
TRBJ2-1	few	-	TRBV29-1	CSADAVWGAKNEQFF	TGCAGCGCTGATGCGGTGTGGGGCGCAAAAAATGAGCAGTTCTTC
TRBJ2-4	-	-	TRBV7-2	CASSLARVGNIQYF	TGTGCCAGCAGCTTAGCGAGGGTTGGTAACATTCAGTACTTC
TRBJ2-7	-	TRBD2	TRBV2	CASSFSGGISYEQYF	TGTGCCAGCAGTTTTAGCGGGGGGATTTCCTACGAGCAGTACTTC
TRBJ2-5	few	-	TRBV4-3	CASSQQGAEETQYF	TGCGCCAGCAGCCAACAGGGCGCGGAAGAGACCCAGTACTTC
TRBJ2-3	few	-	TRBV5-6	CASSPEGTDTQYF	TGTGCCAGCAGCCCGGAGGGCACAGATACGCAGTATTTT
TRBJ2-1	-	-	TRBV20-1	CSARIFLGLNEQFF	TGCAGTGCTAGAATTTTCCTAGGTCTCAATGAGCAGTTCTTC
TRBJ2-1	-	-	TRBV4-3	CASSQDRGRGINEQFF	TGCGCCAGCAGCCAAGACAGGGGAAGGGGAATCAATGAGCAGTTCTTC
TRBJ2-3	once	-	TRBV24-1	CATSDPGTNLGDTQYF	TGTGCCACCAGTGACCCCGGGACAAACTTGGGAGATACGCAGTATTTT
TRBJ1-2	-	-	TRBV12-3/TRBV12-4	CASTEAGYGYTF	TGTGCCAGCACAGAGGCGGGCTATGGCTACACCTTC
TRBJ2-7	-	-	TRBV29-1	CSVGDRLVYF	TGCAGCGTCGGGGACCGCCTCGTGTACTTC
TRBJ2-1	-	TRBD2	TRBV6-2/TRBV6-3	CASRLAGTHPEQFF	TGTGCCAGCAGATTAGCGGGGACGCACCCTGAGCAGTTCTTC
TRBJ1-3	-	-	TRBV20-1	CSAGGDPTGNTIYF	TGCAGTGCTGGGGGCGATCCCACAGGAAACACCATATATTTT
TRBJ2-1	-	-	TRBV7-9	CASSVAGTSNEQFF	TGTGCCAGCAGCGTAGCCGGGACCAGCAATGAGCAGTTCTTC
TRBJ2-1	once	TRBD2	TRBV5-5	CASSNYRGVKNNEQFF	TGTGCCAGCAGCAACTACCGGGGGGTCAAAAACAATGAGCAGTTCTTC